The 15 T cell receptor beta chains below were found in one sample sequenced in a study of blood T cell repertoires in COVID-19. Measured with immunoSEQ multiplex PCR; TCRdb has only the in-frame clones, and not every one. The sample shows around 140,000 clones, about 87% of them seen only once. Sequencing was performed on peripheral blood. The receptors come from a man aged 50 to 59 with acute or convalescent COVID-19.

Only one count was recorded for this clone. The chain uses TRBV3-1 (or the pseudogene TRBV3-2) and TRBJ1-6; 7 bases align to TRBD1. Trimming removed 3 bases from V and 9 bases from J; junction bases left unmatched: 5. The V gene's germline CDR1 is LGHDT and CDR2 YNNKEL (reference sequence). The CDR3 length is 14 residues. DNA of the CDR3: TGTGCCAGCAGCCACCTGGACAGGACTTCACCCCTCCACTTT. Its translation is CASSHLDRTSPLHF.

J is TRBJ2-3 and V is TRBV14; 11 nucleotides line up with TRBD2. Germline V lookup: CDR1 SGHDN, CDR2 FVKESK. V gave up 1 base and J gave up 5 bases; unmatched junction bases: 11. CDR3 length: 18 amino acids. In DNA form, the CDR3 reads TGTGCCAGCAGCCAAGGGGGGCGACTAGCGGGAAGAGGAGATACGCAGTATTTT. Encoded protein: CASSQGGRLAGRGDTQYF.

The V call is TRBV7-2, the J call TRBJ1-2; D remains unclear. Trimming stripped 2 bases from V and 4 bases from J, with 11 bases between. The CDR3 contains 14 residues. Germline-derived CDR1 and CDR2 are SGHTA and FQGNSA. The CDR3 here is CASSLYRQSYGYTF. CDR3 sequence (DNA): TGTGCCAGCAGCTTATATCGTCAGTCCTATGGCTACACCTTC.

The chain joins TRBV6-5 to TRBJ1-3; 7 bases agree with TRBD1. Looked up from germline, CDR1 is MNHEY and CDR2 is SVGAGI. The length of the CDR3 is 15 residues. V trimming: 8 bases; J trimming: 0 bases; junction bases outside the gene matches: 7. The CDR3 nucleotides are TGTGCCAGCGCCCAGGACAGGACCTCTGGAAACACCATATATTTT. Its protein is CASAQDRTSGNTIYF.

The rearrangement uses TRBV7-9 and TRBJ2-7; D is unclear. Germline V CDR1 and CDR2: SEHNR, FQNEAQ (reference sequence). CDR3 length: 13 amino acids. Trimming pared 3 bases from V and 2 bases from J, leaving 8 bases between. The CDR3 region is CASSFDTPYEQYF. The DNA for the CDR3 is TGTGCCAGCAGCTTCGACACCCCCTACGAGCAGTACTTC.

The rearrangement links TRBV5-5 to TRBJ2-1, with D unclear. The CDR3 loop spans 15 amino acids. V lost 2 bases and J lost 3, with 12 bases in between. Germline CDR1 SGHKS, CDR2 YYEKEE (reference sequence). CDR3 protein: CASSFSSAYYNEQFF. The CDR3 bases are TGTGCCAGCAGCTTTTCGAGCGCTTACTACAATGAGCAGTTCTTC.

This clone was detected many times. This chain connects TRBV18 to TRBJ1-1, with a possible D match to TRBD1 (5 bases). V lost 3 bases to trimming and J lost 5 bases, with 13 bases between them. Germline CDR1 and CDR2: KGHSH and LQKENI. The CDR3 runs 14 residues. This chain's CDR3 is CASSPREGRTEAFF. The CDR3 DNA reads as TGTGCCAGCTCACCCAGGGAGGGTCGGACTGAAGCTTTCTTT.

The chain uses TRBV7-8 and TRBJ1-3, with TRBD1 identical over 7 bases. The germline V gene has CDR1 SGHVS and CDR2 FQNEAQ. After removal of 8 bases from V and 1 base from J, the junction contained 8 bases not matched to a gene. The CDR3 runs 15 residues. The chain's CDR3 is CASSGGQSSGNTIYF. The CDR3 region has the DNA TGTGCCAGCTCCGGGGGACAGAGTTCTGGAAACACCATATATTTT.

This chain joins TRBV7-9 and TRBJ2-1; 7 bases align to TRBD1. CDR1 and CDR2 from the germline V gene are SEHNR and FQNEAQ (reference sequence). V lost 5 bases and J lost 3; bases outside the gene matches: 7. The CDR3 has 15 amino acids. In DNA form, the CDR3 reads TGTGCCAGCAGCCCGACAGGGACCTACTACAATGAGCAGTTCTTC. This codes for CASSPTGTYYNEQFF.

The chain recombines TRBV7-9 with TRBJ2-4; 7 positions agree with TRBD2. Germline CDR1 and CDR2: SEHNR and FQNEAQ (reference sequence). J lost 6 bases, V lost 7 bases, and 12 bases had no gene match. CDR3 size: 15 residues. The CDR3 sequence: CASNGPSGAGNIQYF. DNA for the CDR3: TGTGCCAGCAACGGTCCTAGCGGAGCGGGAAACATTCAGTACTTC.

V gene TRBV7-8 combines with J gene TRBJ1-6, with D uncertain. CDR3 length equals 15 residues. V dropped 2 bases and J dropped 7 bases, with 12 bases sitting between them. Germline V CDR1 and CDR2: SGHVS, FQNEAQ. Here the CDR3 DNA reads TGTGCCAGCAGCTTAATGCGGCCAGAAAATTCACCCCTCCACTTT. This sequence encodes CASSLMRPENSPLHF.

The genes are TRBV7-2 and TRBJ1-1, with D possibly being TRBD1 (6 bases). CDR1 SGHTA and CDR2 FQGNSA come from the germline V gene. This CDR3 is built from 15 residues. V dropped 3 bases and J dropped 7 bases, with 18 bases sitting between them. The CDR3 DNA reads as TGTGCCAGCAGCTTGGTTAACAGGGCCAAGGGTGAAGCTTTCTTT. It is translated as CASSLVNRAKGEAFF.

The chain recombines TRBV5-6 with TRBJ1-5; D possibly corresponds to TRBD1 (5 bases). The CDR3 has 15 residues. With 4 bases removed from V and 3 bases from J, the gap between germline ends came to 14 bases. Germline V gene lookup returns CDR1 SGHDT and CDR2 YYEEEE. The CDR3 DNA reads TGTGCCAGCAGCCCCTCTGCAGGGTTCAATCAGCCCCAGCATTTT. It yields the protein CASSPSAGFNQPQHF.

This sequence joins TRBV5-4 and TRBJ2-3; 7 nucleotides align to TRBD2. The junction had 9 bases not matched to a gene; V was cut back by 0 bases and J by 2 bases. The CDR3 has 17 residues. The germline CDR1 and CDR2 sequences are SGHNT and YYREEE (reference sequence). CDR3 sequence: CASSLGISGGITDTQYF. The CDR3 region has the DNA TGTGCCAGCAGCTTGGGAATCTCGGGGGGTATCACAGATACGCAGTATTTT. The variable domain in full, with the rest retrieved from reference TRBV5-4 and TRBJ2-3, is ETGVTQSPTHLIKTRGQQVTLRCSSQSGHNTVSWYQQALGQGPQFIFQYYREEENGRGNFPPRFSGLQFPNYSSELNVNALELDDSALYLCASSLGISGGITDTQYFGPGTRLTVL.

This rearrangement joins TRBV20-1 to TRBJ1-2, with D unclear. Deletions cut 3 bases from V and 8 bases from J, with 10 bases between. The germline V gene encodes CDR1 DFQATT and CDR2 SNEGSKA (reference sequence). The CDR3 consists of 11 residues. The CDR3 sequence is CSASVLRGYTF. The CDR3 nucleotides are TGCAGTGCTAGCGTACTAAGAGGCTACACCTTC.